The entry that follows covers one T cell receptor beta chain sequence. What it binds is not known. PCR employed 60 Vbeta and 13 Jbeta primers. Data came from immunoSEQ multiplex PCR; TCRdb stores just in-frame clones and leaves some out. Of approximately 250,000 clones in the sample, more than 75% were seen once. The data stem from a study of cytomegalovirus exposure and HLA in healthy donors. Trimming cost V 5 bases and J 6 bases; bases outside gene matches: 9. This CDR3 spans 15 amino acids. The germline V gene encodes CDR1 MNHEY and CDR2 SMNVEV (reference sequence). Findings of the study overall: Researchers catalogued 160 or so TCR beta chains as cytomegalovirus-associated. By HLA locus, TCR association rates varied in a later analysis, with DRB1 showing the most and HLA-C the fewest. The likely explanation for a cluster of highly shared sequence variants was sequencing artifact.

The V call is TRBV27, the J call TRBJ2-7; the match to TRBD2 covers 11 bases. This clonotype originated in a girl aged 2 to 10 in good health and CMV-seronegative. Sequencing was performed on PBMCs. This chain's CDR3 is CASSGLGLAGSEQYF. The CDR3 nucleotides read TGTGCCAGCAGTGGGCTTGGACTAGCGGGTTCCGAGCAGTACTTC.